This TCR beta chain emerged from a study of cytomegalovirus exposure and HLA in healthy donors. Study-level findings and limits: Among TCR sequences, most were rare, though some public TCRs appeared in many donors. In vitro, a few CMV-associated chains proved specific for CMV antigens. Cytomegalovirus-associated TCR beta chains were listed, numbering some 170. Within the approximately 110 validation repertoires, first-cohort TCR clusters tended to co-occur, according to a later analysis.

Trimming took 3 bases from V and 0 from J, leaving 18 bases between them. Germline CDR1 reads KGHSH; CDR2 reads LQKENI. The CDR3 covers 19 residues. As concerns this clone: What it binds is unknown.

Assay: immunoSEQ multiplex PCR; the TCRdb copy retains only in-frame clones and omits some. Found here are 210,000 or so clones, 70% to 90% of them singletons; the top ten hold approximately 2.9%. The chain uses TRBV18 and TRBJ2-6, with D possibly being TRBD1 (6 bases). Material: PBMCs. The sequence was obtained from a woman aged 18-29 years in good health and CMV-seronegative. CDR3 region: CASSPNSLRGTSGANVLTF. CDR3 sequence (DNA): TGTGCCAGCTCACCTAATAGTCTCAGGGGAACCTCTGGGGCCAACGTCCTGACTTTC.